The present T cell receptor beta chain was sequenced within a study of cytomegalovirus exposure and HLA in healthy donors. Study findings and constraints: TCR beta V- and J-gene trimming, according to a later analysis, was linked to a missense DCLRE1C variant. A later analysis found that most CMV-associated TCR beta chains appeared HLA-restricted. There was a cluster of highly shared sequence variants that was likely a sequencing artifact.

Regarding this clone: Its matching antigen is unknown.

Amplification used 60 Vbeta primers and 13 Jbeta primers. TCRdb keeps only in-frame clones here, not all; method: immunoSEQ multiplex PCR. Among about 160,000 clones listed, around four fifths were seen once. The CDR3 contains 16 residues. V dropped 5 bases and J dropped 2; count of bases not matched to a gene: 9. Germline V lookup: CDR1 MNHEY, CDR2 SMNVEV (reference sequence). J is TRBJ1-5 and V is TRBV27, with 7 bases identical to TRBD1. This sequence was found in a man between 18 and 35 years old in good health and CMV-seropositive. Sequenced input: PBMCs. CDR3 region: CASSPGQTRGNQPQHF. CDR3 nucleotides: TGTGCCAGCAGTCCGGGACAGACGAGAGGCAATCAGCCCCAGCATTTT.